This TCR beta chain was found in a study of cytotoxic CD8 clonotypes in ibrutinib-treated CLL. Study details: The patient breakdown showed more than nine relapsed/refractory and some 14 treatment-naive cases, with approximately 18 IGHV unmutated.

Study results and limitations: Clonotypes that were public were uncommon, and they contracted or stayed stable on treatment. Elevated clonality accompanied ibrutinib response, with a return toward baseline values at progression.

From germline, CDR1 is SNHLY and CDR2 FYNNEI. The CDR3 runs to 17 residues. The trim removed 6 bases at V and 4 bases at J, leaving 14 bases unmatched. Depth targeted 1 in 200,000 to 1 in 1 million T cells, averaging 10x coverage per clonotype. This table comes from immunoSEQ multiplex PCR, and its TCRdb copy is limited to in-frame clones, with some not included. The sample contains 130,000 to 150,000 clones, around 80% of which appear only once. Concerning this clone: Its antigen is still unknown.

The sequence was collected from a human donor with chronic lymphocytic leukemia. The sequenced sample was PBMCs, obtained after 12 months of ibrutinib treatment. This chain links TRBV2 with TRBJ2-1; 8 positions agree with TRBD2. The CDR3: CASRGLPGLESYNEQFF. CDR3 bases: TGTGCCAGCAGGGGGCTTCCGGGACTAGAGAGTTACAATGAGCAGTTCTTC.